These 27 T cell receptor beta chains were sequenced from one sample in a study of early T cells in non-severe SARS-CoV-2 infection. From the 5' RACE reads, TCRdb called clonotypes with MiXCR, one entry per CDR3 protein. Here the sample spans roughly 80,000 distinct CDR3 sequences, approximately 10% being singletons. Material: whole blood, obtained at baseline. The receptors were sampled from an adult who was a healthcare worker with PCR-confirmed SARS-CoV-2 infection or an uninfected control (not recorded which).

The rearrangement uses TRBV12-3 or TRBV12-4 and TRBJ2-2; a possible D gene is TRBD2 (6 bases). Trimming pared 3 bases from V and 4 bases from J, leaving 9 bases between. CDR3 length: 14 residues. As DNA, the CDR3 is TGTGCCAGCAGTTTTGGGGGGATCACCGGGGAGCTGTTTTTT. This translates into CASSFGGITGELFF.

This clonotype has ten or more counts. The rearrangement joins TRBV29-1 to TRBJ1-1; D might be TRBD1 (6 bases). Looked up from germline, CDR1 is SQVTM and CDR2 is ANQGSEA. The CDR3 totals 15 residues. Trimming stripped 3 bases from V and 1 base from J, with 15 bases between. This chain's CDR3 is CSVDPDAGENTEAFF. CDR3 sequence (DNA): TGCAGCGTTGACCCGGACGCAGGGGAGAACACTGAAGCTTTCTTT. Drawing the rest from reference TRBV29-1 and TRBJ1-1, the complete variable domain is SAVISQKPSRDICQRGTSLTIQCQVDSQVTMMFWYRQQPGQSLTLIATANQGSEATYESGFVIDKFPISRPNLTFSTLTVSNMSPEDSSIYLCSVDPDAGENTEAFFGQGTRLTVV.

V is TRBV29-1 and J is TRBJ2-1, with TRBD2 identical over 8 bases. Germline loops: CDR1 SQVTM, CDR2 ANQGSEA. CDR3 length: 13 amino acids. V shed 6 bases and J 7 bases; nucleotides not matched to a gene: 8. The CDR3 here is CSVASGGPNEQFF. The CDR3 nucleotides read TGCAGCGTCGCCAGCGGGGGACCTAATGAGCAGTTCTTC.

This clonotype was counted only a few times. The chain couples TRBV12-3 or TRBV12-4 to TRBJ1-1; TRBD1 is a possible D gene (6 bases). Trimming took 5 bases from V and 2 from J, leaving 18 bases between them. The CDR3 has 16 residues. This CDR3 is CASSPPGQLYNTEAFF. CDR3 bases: TGTGCCAGCAGTCCCCCGGGACAATTATACAACACTGAAGCTTTCTTT.

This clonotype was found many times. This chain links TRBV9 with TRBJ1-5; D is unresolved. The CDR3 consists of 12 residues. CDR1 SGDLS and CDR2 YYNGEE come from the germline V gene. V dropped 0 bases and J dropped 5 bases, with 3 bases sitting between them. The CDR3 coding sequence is TGTGCCAGCAGCGTAGTGGATCAGCCCCAGCATTTT. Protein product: CASSVVDQPQHF.

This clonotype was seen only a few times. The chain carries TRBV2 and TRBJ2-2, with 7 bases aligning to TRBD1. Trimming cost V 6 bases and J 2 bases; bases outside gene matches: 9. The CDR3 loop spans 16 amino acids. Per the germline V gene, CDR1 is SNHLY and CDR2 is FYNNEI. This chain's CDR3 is CASRRGQASNTGELFF. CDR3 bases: TGTGCCAGCAGAAGGGGGCAGGCCTCCAACACCGGGGAGCTGTTTTTT.

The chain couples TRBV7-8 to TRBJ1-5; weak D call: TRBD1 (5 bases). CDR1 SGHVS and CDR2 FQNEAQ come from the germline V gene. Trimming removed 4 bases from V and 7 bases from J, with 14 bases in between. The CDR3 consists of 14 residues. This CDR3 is CASSSSRAVQPQHF. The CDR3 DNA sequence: TGTGCCAGCAGCTCCAGCAGGGCGGTCCAGCCCCAGCATTTT.

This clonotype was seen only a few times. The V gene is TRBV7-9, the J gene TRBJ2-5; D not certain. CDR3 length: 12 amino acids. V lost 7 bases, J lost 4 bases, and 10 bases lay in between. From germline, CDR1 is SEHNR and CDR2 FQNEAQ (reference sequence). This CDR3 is CASNPQTETQYF. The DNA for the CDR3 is TGTGCCAGCAACCCACAGACAGAGACCCAGTACTTC. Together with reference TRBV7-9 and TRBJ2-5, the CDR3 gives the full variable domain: DTGVSQNPRHKITKRGQNVTFRCDPISEHNRLYWYRQTLGQGPEFLTYFQNEAQLEKSRLLSDRFSAERPKGSFSTLEIQRTEQGDSAMYLCASNPQTETQYFGPGTRLLVL.

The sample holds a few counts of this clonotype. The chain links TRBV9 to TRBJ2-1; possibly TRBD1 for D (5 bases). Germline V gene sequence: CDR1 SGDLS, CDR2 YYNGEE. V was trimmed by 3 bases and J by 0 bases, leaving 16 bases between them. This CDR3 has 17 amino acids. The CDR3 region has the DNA TGTGCCAGCAGCGCAGGCTTCAGGGCGAGCTCCTACAATGAGCAGTTCTTC. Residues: CASSAGFRASSYNEQFF.

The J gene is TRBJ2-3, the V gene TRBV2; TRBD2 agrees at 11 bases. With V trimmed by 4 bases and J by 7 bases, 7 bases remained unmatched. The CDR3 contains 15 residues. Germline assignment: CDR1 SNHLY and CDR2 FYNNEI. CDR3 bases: TGTGCCAGCAGTGCGACTAGCGGGGCCGCGAATACGCAGTATTTT. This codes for CASSATSGAANTQYF.

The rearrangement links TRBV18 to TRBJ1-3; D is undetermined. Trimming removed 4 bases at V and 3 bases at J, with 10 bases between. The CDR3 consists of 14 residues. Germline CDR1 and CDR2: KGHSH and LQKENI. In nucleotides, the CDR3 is TGTGCCAGCTCACAGGGCCACGGTGGAAACACCATATATTTT. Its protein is CASSQGHGGNTIYF.

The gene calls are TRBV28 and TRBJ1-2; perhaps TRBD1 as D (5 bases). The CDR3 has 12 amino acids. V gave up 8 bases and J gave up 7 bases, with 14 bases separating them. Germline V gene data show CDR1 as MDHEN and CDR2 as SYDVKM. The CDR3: CASLFGGAGYTF. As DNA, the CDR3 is TGTGCCAGCCTTTTCGGCGGGGCTGGCTACACCTTC.

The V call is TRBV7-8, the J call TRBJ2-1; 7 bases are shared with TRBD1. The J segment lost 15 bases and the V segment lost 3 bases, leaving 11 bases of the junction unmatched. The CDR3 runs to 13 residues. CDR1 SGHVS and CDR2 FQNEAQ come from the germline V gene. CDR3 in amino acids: CASSFRGIRGGFF. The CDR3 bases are TGTGCCAGCAGCTTCAGGGGGATCAGGGGCGGGTTCTTC.

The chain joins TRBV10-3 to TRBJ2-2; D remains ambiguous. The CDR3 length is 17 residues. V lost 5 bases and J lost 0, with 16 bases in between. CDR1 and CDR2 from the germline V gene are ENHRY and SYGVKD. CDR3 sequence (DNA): TGTGCCATCAGTCTGAGGAGATTACAGACGAACACCGGGGAGCTGTTTTTT. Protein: CAISLRRLQTNTGELFF.

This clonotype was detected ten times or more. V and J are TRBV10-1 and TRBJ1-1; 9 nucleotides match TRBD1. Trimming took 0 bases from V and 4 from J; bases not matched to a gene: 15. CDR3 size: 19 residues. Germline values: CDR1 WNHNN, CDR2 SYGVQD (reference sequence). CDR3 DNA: TGCGCCAGCAGTGAGTCCCCCGGGACAGGGTTCCGATTGATCACTGAAGCTTTCTTT. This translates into CASSESPGTGFRLITEAFF.

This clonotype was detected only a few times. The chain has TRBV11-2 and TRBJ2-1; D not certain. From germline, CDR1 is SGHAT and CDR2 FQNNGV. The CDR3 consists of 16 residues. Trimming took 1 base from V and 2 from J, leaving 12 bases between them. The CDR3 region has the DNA TGTGCCAGCAGCTTAGTAGGCAGGAAACCCTACAATGAGCAGTTCTTC. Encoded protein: CASSLVGRKPYNEQFF.

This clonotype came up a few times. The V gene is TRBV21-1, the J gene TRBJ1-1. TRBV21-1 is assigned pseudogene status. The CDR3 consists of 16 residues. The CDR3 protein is CAEICWEGLVNTEAFF. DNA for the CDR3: TGTGCCGAGATCTGTTGGGAGGGCTTGGTGAACACTGAAGCTTTCTTT.

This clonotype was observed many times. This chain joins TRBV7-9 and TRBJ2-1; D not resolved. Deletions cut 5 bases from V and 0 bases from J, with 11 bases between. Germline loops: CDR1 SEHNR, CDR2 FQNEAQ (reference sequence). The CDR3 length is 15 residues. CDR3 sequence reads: CASSGVGSSYNEQFF. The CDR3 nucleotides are TGTGCCAGCAGCGGGGTGGGTAGCTCCTACAATGAGCAGTTCTTC.

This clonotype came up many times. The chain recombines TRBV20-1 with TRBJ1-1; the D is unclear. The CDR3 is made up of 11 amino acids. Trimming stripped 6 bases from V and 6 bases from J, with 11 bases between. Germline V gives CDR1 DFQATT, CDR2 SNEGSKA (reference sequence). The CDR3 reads CSAAEGAEAFF. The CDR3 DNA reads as TGCAGTGCCGCGGAAGGAGCTGAAGCTTTCTTT.

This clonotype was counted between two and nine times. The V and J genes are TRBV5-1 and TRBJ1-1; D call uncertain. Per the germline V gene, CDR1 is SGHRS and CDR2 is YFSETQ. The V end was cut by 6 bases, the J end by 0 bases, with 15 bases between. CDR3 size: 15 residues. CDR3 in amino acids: CASMIGGQLNTEAFF. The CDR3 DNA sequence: TGCGCCAGCATGATAGGTGGGCAGTTGAACACTGAAGCTTTCTTT.

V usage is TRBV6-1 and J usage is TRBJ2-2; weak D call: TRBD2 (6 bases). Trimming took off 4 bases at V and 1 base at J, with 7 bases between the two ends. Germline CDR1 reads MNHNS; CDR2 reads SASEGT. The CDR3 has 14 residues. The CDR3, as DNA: TGTGCCAGCAGTGTTAGCGGGAACACCGGGGAGCTGTTTTTT. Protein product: CASSVSGNTGELFF.

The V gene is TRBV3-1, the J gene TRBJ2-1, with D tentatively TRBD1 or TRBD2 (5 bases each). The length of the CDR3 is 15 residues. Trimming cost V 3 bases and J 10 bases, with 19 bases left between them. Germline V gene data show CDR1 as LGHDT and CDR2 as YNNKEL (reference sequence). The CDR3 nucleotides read TGTGCCAGCAGCCAGAGAGGAGCCTCCGGGGCCGAGCAGTTCTTC. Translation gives CASSQRGASGAEQFF.

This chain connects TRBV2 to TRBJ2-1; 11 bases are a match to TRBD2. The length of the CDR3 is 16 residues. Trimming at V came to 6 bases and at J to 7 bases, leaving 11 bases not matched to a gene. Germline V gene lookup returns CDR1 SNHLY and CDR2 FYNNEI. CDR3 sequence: CASSAVRLAGTNEQFF. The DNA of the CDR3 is TGTGCCAGCAGCGCTGTGCGACTAGCGGGGACAAATGAGCAGTTCTTC.

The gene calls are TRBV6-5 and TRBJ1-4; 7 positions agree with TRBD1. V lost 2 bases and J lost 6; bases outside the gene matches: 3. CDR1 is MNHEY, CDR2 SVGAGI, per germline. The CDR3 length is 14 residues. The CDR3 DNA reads TGTGCCAGCAGTTACGGTGGGACAGATGAAAAACTGTTTTTT. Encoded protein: CASSYGGTDEKLFF.

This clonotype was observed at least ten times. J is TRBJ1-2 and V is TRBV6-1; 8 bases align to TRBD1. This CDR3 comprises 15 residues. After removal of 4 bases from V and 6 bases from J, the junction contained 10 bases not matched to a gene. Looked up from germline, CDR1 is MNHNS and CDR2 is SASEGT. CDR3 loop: CASSVRTGMIDGYTF. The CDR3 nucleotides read TGTGCCAGCAGTGTACGGACAGGGATGATCGATGGCTACACCTTC.

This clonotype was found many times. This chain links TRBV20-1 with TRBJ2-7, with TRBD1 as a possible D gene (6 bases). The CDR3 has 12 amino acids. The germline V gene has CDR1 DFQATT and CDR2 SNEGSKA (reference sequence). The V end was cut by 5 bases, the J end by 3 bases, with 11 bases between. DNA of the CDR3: TGCAGTGCTCGAAGGACAGTCTACGAGCAGTACTTC. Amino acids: CSARRTVYEQYF.

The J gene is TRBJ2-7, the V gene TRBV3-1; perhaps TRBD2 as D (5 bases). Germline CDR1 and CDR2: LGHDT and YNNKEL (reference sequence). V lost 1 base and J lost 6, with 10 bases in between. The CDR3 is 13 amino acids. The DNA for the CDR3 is TGTGCCAGCAGCCAAGTACACGGAGGCGAGCAGTACTTC. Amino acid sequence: CASSQVHGGEQYF.